A single sample is the source of the 28 T cell receptor beta chains below, sequenced in a study of cytomegalovirus exposure and HLA in healthy donors. PCR involved 60 Vbeta and 13 Jbeta primers. TCRdb's table, derived via immunoSEQ multiplex PCR, lists solely in-frame clones and lacks some. This sample carries 150,000 to 200,000 clones, around two thirds of them seen once, and the ten largest clones take 2.5% to 3%. What was sequenced was PBMCs. These receptors all stem from a man in his forties in good health and CMV-seronegative.

As concerns this clone: A junction boundary mismatches the germline segment, possibly from a read error. The chain joins TRBV7-9 to TRBJ2-1; 10 positions agree with TRBD1. The CDR3 is 16 amino acids. Germline assignment: CDR1 SEHNR and CDR2 FQNEAQ (reference sequence). The CDR3 nucleotides read TGTTCCAGCAGCTTTGGAAGGGACAGGGGTTACAATGAGCAGTTCTTC. Translation: CSSSFGRDRGYNEQFF.

The chain couples TRBV11-3 to TRBJ2-7; 14 positions agree with TRBD2. J was trimmed by 0 bases and V by 4 bases; bases with no gene match: 5. The CDR3 totals 17 residues. Germline V CDR1 and CDR2: SGHNT, YENEEA. The CDR3 sequence is CASSWGLAGAYSYEQYF. The CDR3 DNA sequence: TGTGCCAGCAGCTGGGGACTAGCGGGGGCCTACTCCTACGAGCAGTACTTC.

The chain combines TRBV11-3 with TRBJ2-1; 11 bases align to TRBD2. The V gene's germline CDR1 is SGHNT and CDR2 YENEEA. The CDR3 totals 15 residues. Trimming at V came to 5 bases and at J to 6 bases, leaving 6 bases not matched to a gene. This CDR3 is CASSGWTSGPNEQFF. Written as DNA, the CDR3 is TGTGCCAGCAGCGGGTGGACTAGCGGGCCCAATGAGCAGTTCTTC.

The gene calls are TRBV29-1 and TRBJ2-5; 7 positions agree with TRBD1. CDR1 is SQVTM and CDR2 is ANQGSEA in the germline V gene. V lost 4 bases and J lost 3; bases outside the gene matches: 5. This CDR3 contains 13 residues. The CDR3: CSVAPTGKETQYF. CDR3 sequence (DNA): TGCAGCGTTGCCCCGACAGGGAAAGAGACCCAGTACTTC.

This clone was observed a handful of times. The chain has TRBV6-5 and TRBJ2-1; the match to TRBD2 covers 7 bases. With 0 bases clipped from V and 2 bases from J, the junction kept 4 bases outside the gene matches. The CDR3 totals 16 residues. CDR1 MNHEY and CDR2 SVGAGI come from the germline V gene. The CDR3 sequence: CASSYSAGVAYNEQFF. CDR3 nucleotide sequence: TGTGCCAGCAGTTACTCGGCGGGAGTGGCCTACAATGAGCAGTTCTTC.

The CDR3 region has the DNA TGTGCCAGCAGGACGGGACAGACCTCTCGTGAGCAGTACTTC. Encoded protein: CASRTGQTSREQYF. The V gene is TRBV6-1, the J gene TRBJ2-7; 7 nucleotides agree with TRBD1. Per the germline V gene, CDR1 is MNHNS and CDR2 is SASEGT. J was trimmed by 7 bases and V by 6 bases; bases with no gene match: 12. The CDR3 is 14 amino acids.

This clone was recorded only once. V gene TRBV29-1 combines with J gene TRBJ1-1; 8 nucleotides agree with TRBD1. This CDR3 is 15 amino acids long. Trimming removed 7 bases from V and 0 bases from J; junction bases left unmatched: 10. CDR1 and CDR2 (germline): SQVTM, ANQGSEA. The CDR3 sequence: CSARQGSSMNTEAFF. CDR3 sequence (DNA): TGCAGCGCTCGACAGGGGAGTTCCATGAACACTGAAGCTTTCTTT. Full variable domain (outside the CDR3, taken from reference TRBV29-1 and TRBJ1-1): SAVISQKPSRDICQRGTSLTIQCQVDSQVTMMFWYRQQPGQSLTLIATANQGSEATYESGFVIDKFPISRPNLTFSTLTVSNMSPEDSSIYLCSARQGSSMNTEAFFGQGTRLTVV.

This sequence joins TRBV4-3 and TRBJ2-1; 8 nucleotides line up with TRBD2. Unmatched junction bases numbered 25, after V lost 10 bases and J lost 5 bases. Germline loops: CDR1 LGHNA, CDR2 YSLEER. This CDR3 has 19 amino acids. The CDR3 loop reads CATPGAGGSYPEKNNEQFF. CDR3 DNA sequence: TGCGCCACCCCAGGGGCGGGAGGATCCTATCCCGAAAAAAACAATGAGCAGTTCTTC.

The chain has TRBV29-1 and TRBJ1-1; D call uncertain. Germline CDR1 is SQVTM and CDR2 is ANQGSEA. With 4 bases removed from V and 6 bases from J, the gap between germline ends came to 18 bases. CDR3 size: 14 residues. CDR3 amino acids: CSVGIVAGFAEAFF. The CDR3 DNA is TGCAGCGTTGGAATTGTAGCGGGCTTCGCTGAAGCTTTCTTT. The entire variable domain, with the rest obtained from reference TRBV29-1 and TRBJ1-1, is as follows: SAVISQKPSRDICQRGTSLTIQCQVDSQVTMMFWYRQQPGQSLTLIATANQGSEATYESGFVIDKFPISRPNLTFSTLTVSNMSPEDSSIYLCSVGIVAGFAEAFFGQGTRLTVV.

V usage is TRBV27 and J usage is TRBJ1-1; D is perhaps TRBD1 (5 bases). CDR1 is MNHEY and CDR2 is SMNVEV in the germline V gene (reference sequence). V dropped 7 bases and J dropped 2 bases, with 11 bases sitting between them. CDR3 size: 13 residues. CDR3 nucleotides: TGTGCCAGCACCATGGGGGGAAACACTGAAGCTTTCTTT. This codes for CASTMGGNTEAFF.

This clone has just a few counts. The J gene is TRBJ1-1, the V gene TRBV27, with TRBD1 matching over 8 bases. This CDR3 has 15 residues. J was trimmed by 0 bases and V by 4 bases; bases with no gene match: 4. Germline V gives CDR1 MNHEY, CDR2 SMNVEV (reference sequence). CDR3 in amino acids: CASSSQGAMNTEAFF. CDR3 in DNA: TGTGCCAGCAGTTCCCAGGGGGCGATGAACACTGAAGCTTTCTTT.

The rearrangement links TRBV5-5 to TRBJ2-1; a weak D match, TRBD1 (6 bases). CDR1 is SGHKS, CDR2 YYEKEE, per germline (reference sequence). Trimming cost V 1 base and J 4 bases, with 24 bases left between them. This CDR3 has 19 residues. CDR3 sequence reads: CASSLYPGTSNQVYNEQFF. In DNA, the CDR3 is TGTGCCAGCAGCTTGTATCCCGGGACATCCAACCAGGTTTACAATGAGCAGTTCTTC.

V and J are TRBV7-3 and TRBJ2-3; D unclear. The germline CDR1 and CDR2 sequences are SGHTA and FQGTGA. The CDR3 consists of 14 residues. V dropped 3 bases and J dropped 2 bases, with 9 bases sitting between them. CDR3 DNA: TGTGCCAGCAGCTTGGAACGGGTCACAGATACGCAGTATTTT. It encodes CASSLERVTDTQYF.

The chain employs TRBV6-1 and TRBJ1-2, with 7 bases matching TRBD1. Unmatched junction bases numbered 12, after V lost 3 bases and J lost 5 bases. Per germline, CDR1 MNHNS and CDR2 SASEGT. The CDR3 has 16 amino acids. CDR3 amino acids: CASSETGKGAYYGYTF. The DNA of the CDR3 is TGTGCCAGCAGTGAGACAGGGAAAGGGGCCTATTATGGCTACACCTTC.

The rearrangement uses TRBV5-1 and TRBJ2-2; TRBD2 matches at 8 bases. CDR1 is SGHRS and CDR2 is YFSETQ in the germline V gene. The J segment lost 6 bases and the V segment lost 1 base, leaving 2 bases of the junction unmatched. The CDR3 has 14 amino acids. CDR3: CASSLLTSAGELFF. The CDR3 DNA is TGCGCCAGCAGCTTGTTGACTAGCGCCGGGGAGCTGTTTTTT.

This clone was counted a few times. The chain couples TRBV28 to TRBJ2-2; 7 nucleotides agree with TRBD1. From germline, CDR1 is MDHEN and CDR2 SYDVKM. V was pared by 5 bases and J by 2 bases, with 5 bases of the junction left unmatched. The CDR3 is 15 amino acids. The CDR3 spells CASSPGQANTGELFF. The CDR3 DNA sequence: TGTGCCAGCAGTCCCGGACAGGCTAACACCGGGGAGCTGTTTTTT.

This clone turned up a few times. The chain employs TRBV7-9 and TRBJ2-5; a possible D gene is TRBD2 (5 bases). Germline loops: CDR1 SEHNR, CDR2 FQNEAQ (reference sequence). V was cut by 6 bases and J by 5 bases, with 19 bases left in between. The CDR3 spans 15 residues. CDR3 nucleotide sequence: TGTGCCAGCAGTTCAGGACTGGCGAGTGTGGAGACCCAGTACTTC. Translated, it gives CASSSGLASVETQYF.

This chain links TRBV5-1 with TRBJ2-3; possible D gene TRBD2, 7 bases. Germline assignment: CDR1 SGHRS and CDR2 YFSETQ. The V end lost 3 bases, the J end lost 6 bases, and 14 bases lay between the germline ends. CDR3 length equals 14 residues. Here the CDR3 DNA reads TGCGCCAGCAGCTGGGGGGGGGCGGCTGATACGCAGTATTTT. Protein sequence: CASSWGGAADTQYF.

The chain carries TRBV7-2 and TRBJ2-3; 14 positions agree with TRBD2. The V segment lost 5 bases and the J segment 4 bases; nucleotides outside the gene matches: 8. This CDR3 has 17 amino acids. Germline V gives CDR1 SGHTA, CDR2 FQGNSA. The CDR3 DNA sequence: TGTGCCAGCAGCCCCCGACTAGCGGGAGGGCCGCCAGATACGCAGTATTTT. It yields the protein CASSPRLAGGPPDTQYF.

The V call is TRBV7-8, the J call TRBJ2-7; maybe TRBD2 (6 bases). Trimming left V 1 base short and J 4 bases short, with 14 bases between. This CDR3 has 15 residues. Germline-derived CDR1 and CDR2 are SGHVS and FQNEAQ. CDR3 amino acids: CASSLEVGGLYEQYF. The CDR3 bases are TGTGCCAGCAGCTTAGAAGTTGGGGGGTTGTACGAGCAGTACTTC.

J is TRBJ2-1 and V is TRBV7-2, with 16 bases identical to TRBD2. Germline CDR1 is SGHTA and CDR2 is FQGNSA. CDR3 length: 19 residues. The ends lost 5 bases at V and 6 bases at J; junction bases unmatched: 13. CDR3 region: CASSNPGLAGGQSLNEQFF. In nucleotides, the CDR3 is TGTGCCAGCAGCAATCCGGGACTAGCGGGGGGGCAATCCCTCAATGAGCAGTTCTTC.

This sequence joins TRBV28 and TRBJ2-3; 7 positions match TRBD1. Unmatched junction bases numbered 6, after V lost 5 bases and J lost 1 base. This CDR3 contains 15 residues. Germline V CDR1 and CDR2: MDHEN, SYDVKM. CDR3 in DNA: TGTGCCAGCAGTATCGACAGGGCTGGCACAGATACGCAGTATTTT. This translates into CASSIDRAGTDTQYF.

The genes are TRBV2 and TRBJ1-3; D is possibly TRBD1 (6 bases). The germline V gene encodes CDR1 SNHLY and CDR2 FYNNEI. The germline V and J ends were trimmed by 7 bases and 4 bases, with 23 bases remaining between them. This CDR3 is built from 17 residues. For the CDR3, the DNA is TGTGCCAGCACCCAGGGGCTTGAGGTAACTTCCGGAAACACCATATATTTT. Amino acids: CASTQGLEVTSGNTIYF.

The CDR3 loop is CASSPGQGRPGEQYF. DNA for the CDR3: TGTGCCAGCTCACCAGGACAGGGACGACCTGGCGAGCAGTACTTC. J is TRBJ2-7 and V is TRBV18; TRBD1 aligns across 8 bases. With V trimmed by 2 bases and J by 6 bases, 9 bases remained unmatched. This CDR3 has 15 amino acids. From germline, CDR1 is KGHSH and CDR2 LQKENI. Looking up the rest from reference TRBV18 and TRBJ2-7 gives the full variable domain: NAGVMQNPRHLVRRRGQEARLRCSPMKGHSHVYWYRQLPEEGLKFMVYLQKENIIDESGMPKERFSAEFPKEGPSILRIQQVVRGDSAAYFCASSPGQGRPGEQYFGPGTRLTVT.

The V and J genes are TRBV5-1 and TRBJ2-1; D call uncertain. V dropped 0 bases and J dropped 6 bases, with 4 bases sitting between them. This CDR3 is built from 12 residues. Germline-derived CDR1 and CDR2 are SGHRS and YFSETQ. The DNA of the CDR3 is TGCGCCAGCAGCTTGGGGGCCAATGAGCAGTTCTTC. It is translated as CASSLGANEQFF.

This chain's CDR3 is CASSETYGDTQYF. The CDR3 DNA reads as TGTGCCAGCAGTGAAACCTATGGAGATACGCAGTATTTT. The V gene is TRBV2, the J gene TRBJ2-3, with unresolved D. V lost 2 bases and J 5 bases, leaving 8 bases between the germline ends. The CDR3 runs 13 residues. Germline loops: CDR1 SNHLY, CDR2 FYNNEI. Complete variable domain (other parts from reference TRBV2 and TRBJ2-3): EPEVTQTPSHQVTQMGQEVILRCVPISNHLYFYWYRQILGQKVEFLVSFYNNEISEKSEIFDDQFSVERPDGSNFTLKIRSTKLEDSAMYFCASSETYGDTQYFGPGTRLTVL.

This clone appeared a single time. V is TRBV7-2 and J is TRBJ2-5; 9 bases align to TRBD2. The CDR3 is made up of 15 amino acids. CDR1 is SGHTA, CDR2 FQGNSA, per germline. The J segment lost 1 base and the V segment lost 6 bases, leaving 6 bases of the junction unmatched. As DNA, the CDR3 is TGTGCCAGCAGTCCGAGCGGGAGGCTCCAAGAGACCCAGTACTTC. It codes for CASSPSGRLQETQYF.

The CDR3 bases are TGTGCCAGCAGCTTCGGGGGTAGGACTGAAGCTTTCTTT. It yields the protein CASSFGGRTEAFF. V usage is TRBV7-9 and J usage is TRBJ1-1; weak D call: TRBD1 (5 bases). The CDR3 spans 13 residues. Germline V gene data show CDR1 as SEHNR and CDR2 as FQNEAQ (reference sequence). Trimming stripped 3 bases from V and 5 bases from J, with 10 bases between.